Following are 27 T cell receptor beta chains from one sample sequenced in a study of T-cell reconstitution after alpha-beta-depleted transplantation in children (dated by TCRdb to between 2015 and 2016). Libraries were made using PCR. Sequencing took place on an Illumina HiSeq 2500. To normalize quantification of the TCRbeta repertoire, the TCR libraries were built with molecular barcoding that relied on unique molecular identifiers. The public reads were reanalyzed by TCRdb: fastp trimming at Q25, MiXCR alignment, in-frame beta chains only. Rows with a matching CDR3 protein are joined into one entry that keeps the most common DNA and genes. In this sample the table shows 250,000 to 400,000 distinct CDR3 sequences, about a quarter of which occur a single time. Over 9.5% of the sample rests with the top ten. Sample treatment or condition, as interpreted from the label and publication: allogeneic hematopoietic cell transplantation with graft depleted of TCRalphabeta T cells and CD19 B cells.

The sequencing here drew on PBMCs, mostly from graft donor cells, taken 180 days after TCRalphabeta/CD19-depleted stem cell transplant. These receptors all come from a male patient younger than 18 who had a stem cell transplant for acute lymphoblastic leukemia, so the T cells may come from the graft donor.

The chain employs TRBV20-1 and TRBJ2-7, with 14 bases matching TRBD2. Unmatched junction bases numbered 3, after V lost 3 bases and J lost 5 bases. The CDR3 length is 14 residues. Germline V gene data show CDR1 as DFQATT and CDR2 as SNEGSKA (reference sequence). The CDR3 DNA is TGCAGTGCTAGGACTAGCGGGAGGGTGCACGAGCAGTACTTC. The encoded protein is CSARTSGRVHEQYF.

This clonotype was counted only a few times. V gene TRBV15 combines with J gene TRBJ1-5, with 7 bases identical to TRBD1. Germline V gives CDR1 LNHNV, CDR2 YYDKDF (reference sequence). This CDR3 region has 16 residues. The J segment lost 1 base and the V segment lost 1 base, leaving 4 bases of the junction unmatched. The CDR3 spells CATSRVPGGSNQPQHF. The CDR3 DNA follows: TGTGCCACCAGCAGAGTCCCAGGGGGAAGCAATCAGCCCCAGCATTTT.

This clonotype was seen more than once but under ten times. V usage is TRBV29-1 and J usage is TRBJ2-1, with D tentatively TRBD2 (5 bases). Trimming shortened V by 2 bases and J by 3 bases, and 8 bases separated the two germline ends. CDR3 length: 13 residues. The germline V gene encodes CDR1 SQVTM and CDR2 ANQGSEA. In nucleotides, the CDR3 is TGCAGCGTTGAATCAAGCGGCTACAATGAGCAGTTCTTC. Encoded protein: CSVESSGYNEQFF.

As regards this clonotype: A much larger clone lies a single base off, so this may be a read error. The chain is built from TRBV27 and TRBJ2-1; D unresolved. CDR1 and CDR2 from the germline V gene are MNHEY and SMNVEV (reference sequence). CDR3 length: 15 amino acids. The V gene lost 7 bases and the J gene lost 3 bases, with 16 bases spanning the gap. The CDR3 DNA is TGTGCCAGCAAGGCACATGGCCCCCTCTACAATGAGCAGTTCTTC. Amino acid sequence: CASKAHGPLYNEQFF.

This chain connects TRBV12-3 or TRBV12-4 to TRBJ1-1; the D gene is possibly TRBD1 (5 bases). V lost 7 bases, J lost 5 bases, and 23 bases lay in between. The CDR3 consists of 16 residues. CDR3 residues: CASTPHPHGGGTEAFF. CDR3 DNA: TGTGCCAGCACCCCTCACCCCCACGGGGGGGGTACTGAAGCTTTCTTT.

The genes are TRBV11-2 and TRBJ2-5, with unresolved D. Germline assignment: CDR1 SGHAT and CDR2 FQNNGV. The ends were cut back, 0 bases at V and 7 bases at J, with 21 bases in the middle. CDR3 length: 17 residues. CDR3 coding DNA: TGTGCCAGCAGCTTAGATGTTACACGAATCCCTCGAGGGACCCAGTACTTC. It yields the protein CASSLDVTRIPRGTQYF.

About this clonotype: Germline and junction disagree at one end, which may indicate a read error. CDR3 sequence (DNA): TGTGCCAGCAGTCCAAGTAGCGGGAGCGTAGTCTTC. Encoded protein: CASSPSSGSVVF. The gene calls are TRBV5-6 and TRBJ2-1, with 9 bases matching TRBD2. This CDR3 comprises 12 residues. Germline CDR1 is SGHDT and CDR2 is YYEEEE. The variable domain in full, with the rest retrieved from reference TRBV5-6 and TRBJ2-1, is DAGVTQSPTHLIKTRGQQVTLRCSPKSGHDTVSWYQQALGQGPQFIFQYYEEEERQRGNFPDRFSGHQFPNYSSELNVNALLLGDSALYLCASSPSSGSVVFGPGTRLTVL.

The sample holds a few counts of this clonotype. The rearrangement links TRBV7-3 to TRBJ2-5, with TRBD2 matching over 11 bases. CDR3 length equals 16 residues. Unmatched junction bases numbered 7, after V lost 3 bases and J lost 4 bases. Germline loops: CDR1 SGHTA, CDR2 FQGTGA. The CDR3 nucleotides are TGTGCCAGCAGCTTTGGTAGCGGGAGGGGTAGAGAGACCCAGTACTTC. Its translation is CASSFGSGRGRETQYF.

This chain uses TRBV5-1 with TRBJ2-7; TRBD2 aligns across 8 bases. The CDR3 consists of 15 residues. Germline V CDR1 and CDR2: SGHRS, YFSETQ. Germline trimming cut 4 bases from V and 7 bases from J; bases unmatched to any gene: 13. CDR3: CASSHEREPLWEQYF. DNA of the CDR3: TGCGCCAGCAGCCACGAGCGGGAGCCCCTGTGGGAGCAGTACTTC.

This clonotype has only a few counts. The CDR3 loop reads CASSHRVAGNNEQFF. The CDR3 region has the DNA TGTGCCAGCAGCCATCGAGTGGCGGGGAACAATGAGCAGTTCTTC. This chain uses TRBV7-3 with TRBJ2-1; D is perhaps TRBD2 (6 bases). This CDR3 is 15 amino acids long. The V gene lost 5 bases and the J gene lost 5 bases, with 16 bases spanning the gap. Looked up from germline, CDR1 is SGHTA and CDR2 is FQGTGA. The whole variable domain, remainder taken from reference TRBV7-3 and TRBJ2-1, is GAGVSQTPSNKVTEKGKYVELRCDPISGHTALYWYRQSLGQGPEFLIYFQGTGAADDSGLPNDRFFAVRPEGSVSTLKIQRTERGDSAVYLCASSHRVAGNNEQFFGPGTRLTVL.

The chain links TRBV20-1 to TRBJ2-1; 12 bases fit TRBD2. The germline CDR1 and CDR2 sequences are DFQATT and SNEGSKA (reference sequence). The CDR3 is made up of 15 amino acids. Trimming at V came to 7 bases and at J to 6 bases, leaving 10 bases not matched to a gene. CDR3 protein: CSVEPGLAGINEQFF. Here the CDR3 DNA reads TGCAGTGTCGAACCGGGACTAGCGGGCATCAATGAGCAGTTCTTC.

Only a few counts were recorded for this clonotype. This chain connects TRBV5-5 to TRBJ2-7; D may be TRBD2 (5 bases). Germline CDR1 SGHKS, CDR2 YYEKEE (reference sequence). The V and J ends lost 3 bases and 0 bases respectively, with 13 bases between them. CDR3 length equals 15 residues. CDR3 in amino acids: CASSSRVGVSYEQYF. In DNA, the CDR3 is TGTGCCAGCAGCTCGAGAGTCGGGGTCTCCTACGAGCAGTACTTC.

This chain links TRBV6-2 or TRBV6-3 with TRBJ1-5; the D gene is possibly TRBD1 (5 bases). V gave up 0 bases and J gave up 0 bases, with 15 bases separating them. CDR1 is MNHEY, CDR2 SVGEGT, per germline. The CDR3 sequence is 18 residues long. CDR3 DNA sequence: TGTGCCAGCAGTTACTCGGGGCAGGGAGCCTATAGCAATCAGCCCCAGCATTTT. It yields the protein CASSYSGQGAYSNQPQHF.

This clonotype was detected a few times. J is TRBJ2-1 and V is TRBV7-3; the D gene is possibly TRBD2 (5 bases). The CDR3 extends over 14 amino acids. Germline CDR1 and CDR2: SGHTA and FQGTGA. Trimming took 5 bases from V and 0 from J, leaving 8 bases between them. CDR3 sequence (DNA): TGTGCCAGCAGCCCAACTAGCTCCTACAATGAGCAGTTCTTC. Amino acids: CASSPTSSYNEQFF.

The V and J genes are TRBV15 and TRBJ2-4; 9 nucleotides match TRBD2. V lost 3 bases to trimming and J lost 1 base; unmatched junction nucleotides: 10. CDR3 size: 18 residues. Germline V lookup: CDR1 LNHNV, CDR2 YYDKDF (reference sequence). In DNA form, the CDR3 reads TGTGCCACCAGCAGGATGCGGGAGGGCCGGATGGCCAAAAACATTCAGTACTTC. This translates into CATSRMREGRMAKNIQYF.

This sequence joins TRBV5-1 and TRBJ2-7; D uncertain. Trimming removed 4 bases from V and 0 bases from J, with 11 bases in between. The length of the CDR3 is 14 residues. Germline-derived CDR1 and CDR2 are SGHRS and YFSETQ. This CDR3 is CASSPRIGSYEQYF. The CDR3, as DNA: TGCGCCAGCAGCCCCCGTATAGGCTCCTACGAGCAGTACTTC.

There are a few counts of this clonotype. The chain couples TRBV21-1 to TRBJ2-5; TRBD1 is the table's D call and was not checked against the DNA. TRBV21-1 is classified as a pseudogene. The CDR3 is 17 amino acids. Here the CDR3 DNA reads TGTGCCAGCAGCAAAGCGCCGTCCCGAAGAGGGAAAGAGACCCAGTACTTC. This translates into CASSKAPSRRGKETQYF.

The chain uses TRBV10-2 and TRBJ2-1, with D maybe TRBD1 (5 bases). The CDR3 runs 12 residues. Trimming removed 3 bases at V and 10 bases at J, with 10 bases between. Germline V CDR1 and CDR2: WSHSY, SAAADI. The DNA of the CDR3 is TGCGCCAGCAGTGACAGGGTGGGAGAGCAGTTCTTC. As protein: CASSDRVGEQFF.

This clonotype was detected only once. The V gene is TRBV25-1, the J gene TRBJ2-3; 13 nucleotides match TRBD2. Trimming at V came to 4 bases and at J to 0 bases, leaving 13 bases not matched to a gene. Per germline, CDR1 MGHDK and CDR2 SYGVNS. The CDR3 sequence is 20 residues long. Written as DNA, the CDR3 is TGTGCCAGCAGTGGGACCCAAGGACTAGCGGGGGCCAGGAGCACAGATACGCAGTATTTT. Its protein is CASSGTQGLAGARSTDTQYF. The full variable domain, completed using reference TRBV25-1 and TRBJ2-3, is EADIYQTPRYLVIGTGKKITLECSQTMGHDKMYWYQQDPGMELHLIHYSYGVNSTEKGDLSSESTVSRIRTEHFPLTLESARPSHTSQYLCASSGTQGLAGARSTDTQYFGPGTRLTVL.

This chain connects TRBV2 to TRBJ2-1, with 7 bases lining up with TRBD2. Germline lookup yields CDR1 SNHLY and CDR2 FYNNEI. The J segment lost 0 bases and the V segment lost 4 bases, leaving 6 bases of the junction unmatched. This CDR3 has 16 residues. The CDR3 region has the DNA TGTGCCAGCAGTGTTAAGCGGGGTAGCTCCTACAATGAGCAGTTCTTC. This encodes CASSVKRGSSYNEQFF.

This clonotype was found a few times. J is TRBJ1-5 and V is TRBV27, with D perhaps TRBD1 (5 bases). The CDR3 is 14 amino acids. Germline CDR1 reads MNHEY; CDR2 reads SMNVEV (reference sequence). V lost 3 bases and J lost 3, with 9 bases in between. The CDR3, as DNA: TGTGCCAGCAGTTTTCTAGGGGCCAATCAGCCCCAGCATTTT. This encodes CASSFLGANQPQHF.

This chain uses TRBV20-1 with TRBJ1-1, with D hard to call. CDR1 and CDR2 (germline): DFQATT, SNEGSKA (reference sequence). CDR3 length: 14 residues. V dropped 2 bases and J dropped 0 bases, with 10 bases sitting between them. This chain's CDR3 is CSARSQPMNTEAFF. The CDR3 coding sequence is TGCAGTGCTAGAAGTCAACCCATGAACACTGAAGCTTTCTTT.

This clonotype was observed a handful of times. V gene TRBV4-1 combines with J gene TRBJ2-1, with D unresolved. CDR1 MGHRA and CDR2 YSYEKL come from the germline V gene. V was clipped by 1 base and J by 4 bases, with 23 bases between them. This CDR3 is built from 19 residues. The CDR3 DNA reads TGCGCCAGCAGCCAAGCAGAATCAACCCCAGGATTGGGGTACAATGAGCAGTTCTTC. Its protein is CASSQAESTPGLGYNEQFF.

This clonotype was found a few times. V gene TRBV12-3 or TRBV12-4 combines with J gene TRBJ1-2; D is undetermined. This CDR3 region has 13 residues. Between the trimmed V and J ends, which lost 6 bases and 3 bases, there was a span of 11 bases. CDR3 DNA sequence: TGTGCCAGCAGCCCCCCAGTGGACTATGGCTACACCTTC. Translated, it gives CASSPPVDYGYTF.

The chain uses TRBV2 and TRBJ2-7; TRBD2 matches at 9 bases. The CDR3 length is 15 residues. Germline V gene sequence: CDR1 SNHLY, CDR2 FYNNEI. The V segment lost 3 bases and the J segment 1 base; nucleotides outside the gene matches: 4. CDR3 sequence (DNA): TGTGCCAGCAGTGACGGACTAGCGCTTTCCTACGAGCAGTACTTC. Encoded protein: CASSDGLALSYEQYF.

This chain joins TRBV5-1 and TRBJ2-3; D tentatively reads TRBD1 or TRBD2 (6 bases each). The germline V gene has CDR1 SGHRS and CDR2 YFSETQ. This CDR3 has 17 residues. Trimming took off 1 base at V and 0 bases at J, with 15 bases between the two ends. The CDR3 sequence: CASSLRGAPLSTDTQYF. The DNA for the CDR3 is TGCGCCAGCAGCTTGAGGGGGGCCCCTCTTAGCACAGATACGCAGTATTTT. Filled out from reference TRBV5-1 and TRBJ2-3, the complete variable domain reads KAGVTQTPRYLIKTRGQQVTLSCSPISGHRSVSWYQQTPGQGLQFLFEYFSETQRNKGNFPGRFSGRQFSNSRSEMNVSTLELGDSALYLCASSLRGAPLSTDTQYFGPGTRLTVL.

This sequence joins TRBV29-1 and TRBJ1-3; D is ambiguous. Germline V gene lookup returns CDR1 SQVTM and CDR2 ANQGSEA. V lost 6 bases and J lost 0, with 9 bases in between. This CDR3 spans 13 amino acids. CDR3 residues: CSVSPDSGNTIYF. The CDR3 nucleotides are TGCAGCGTCTCGCCGGACTCTGGAAACACCATATATTTT.